A single sample gave rise to the 30 T cell receptor beta chains below, sequenced in a study of OX40 agonist ivuxolimab in advanced cancers. Assay used: immunoSEQ multiplex PCR; TCRdb lists only in-frame clones, some missing. The sample includes roughly 93,000 clones, approximately 80% of them seen just once. The material sequenced was CD4+ or CD8+ T cells sorted from blood, taken in a trial of the OX40 agonist ivuxolimab. These receptors were taken from an adult with an advanced solid tumor such as melanoma, head and neck, liver or kidney cancer.

CDR3 sequence reads: CASSLSGPPITGELFF. The CDR3 bases are TGTGCCAGCAGTTTATCGGGTCCACCGATCACCGGGGAGCTGTTTTTT. The genes are TRBV27 and TRBJ2-2; no firm D call. Deletions cut 0 bases from V and 4 bases from J, with 12 bases between. In germline, CDR1 is MNHEY, CDR2 SMNVEV (reference sequence). This CDR3 comprises 16 residues.

This clone has only a few counts. The chain employs TRBV18 and TRBJ2-4; TRBD1 is a possible D gene (5 bases). The CDR3 is made up of 14 amino acids. Germline-derived CDR1 and CDR2 are KGHSH and LQKENI. V lost 2 bases, J lost 8 bases, and 13 bases lay in between. As DNA, the CDR3 is TGTGCCAGCTCACCAGTAGGGGAAGGGGACATTCAGTACTTC. Its protein is CASSPVGEGDIQYF.

This chain links TRBV11-2 with TRBJ1-1; D is unclear. CDR1 is SGHAT, CDR2 FQNNGV, per germline. Trimming shortened V by 5 bases and J by 0 bases, and 10 bases separated the two germline ends. CDR3 length equals 14 residues. CDR3 coding DNA: TGTGCCAGCAGCCCTAGTGCCATGAACACTGAAGCTTTCTTT. This encodes CASSPSAMNTEAFF.

In its sample, this clone was seen once. This chain uses TRBV5-4 with TRBJ1-1; possible D gene TRBD1, 5 bases. V lost 3 bases and J 5 bases, leaving 17 bases between the germline ends. The CDR3 totals 15 residues. CDR1 SGHNT and CDR2 YYREEE come from the germline V gene (reference sequence). As DNA, the CDR3 is TGTGCCAGCAGCTGGGTGACAGTCGAAGGGACTGAAGCTTTCTTT. Amino acids: CASSWVTVEGTEAFF.

This clone was detected only a few times. This chain joins TRBV18 and TRBJ2-7; 7 nucleotides line up with TRBD2. This CDR3 is built from 13 residues. V lost 8 bases, J lost 3 bases, and 7 bases stayed unmatched. Germline loops: CDR1 KGHSH, CDR2 LQKENI. DNA for the CDR3: TGTGCCAGCCGGGGGGACGGGATCTACGAGCAGTACTTC. Translating it yields CASRGDGIYEQYF.

The chain uses TRBV19 and TRBJ2-7, with D tentatively TRBD1 (6 bases). Looked up from germline, CDR1 is LNHDA and CDR2 is SQIVND (reference sequence). This CDR3 is 15 amino acids long. Trimming shortened V by 5 bases and J by 3 bases, and 17 bases separated the two germline ends. The DNA of the CDR3 is TGTGCCAGTAGTTCCCCGACAGGAAACCTCTACGAGCAGTACTTC. Translation: CASSSPTGNLYEQYF.

The chain has TRBV5-1 and TRBJ1-2, with TRBD1 as a possible D gene (5 bases). The CDR3 is 15 amino acids. The V end was cut by 3 bases, the J end by 6 bases, with 18 bases between. Germline V gene sequence: CDR1 SGHRS, CDR2 YFSETQ. The CDR3 protein is CASSSGLWDGDGYTF. Here the CDR3 DNA reads TGCGCCAGCAGCTCTGGACTCTGGGACGGTGATGGCTACACCTTC.

The chain employs TRBV5-6 and TRBJ1-4, with a weak D call TRBD1 (5 bases). CDR3 length: 14 residues. Between the trimmed V and J ends, which lost 1 base and 8 bases, there was a span of 12 bases. The V gene's germline CDR1 is SGHDT and CDR2 YYEEEE. For the CDR3, the DNA is TGTGCCAGCAGCTTGTCGGGGGTCGGGGAAAAACTGTTTTTT. It is translated as CASSLSGVGEKLFF. The whole variable domain, filled in from reference TRBV5-6 and TRBJ1-4, reads DAGVTQSPTHLIKTRGQQVTLRCSPKSGHDTVSWYQQALGQGPQFIFQYYEEEERQRGNFPDRFSGHQFPNYSSELNVNALLLGDSALYLCASSLSGVGEKLFFGSGTQLSVL.

The rearrangement joins TRBV10-2 to TRBJ1-4; tentatively, D is TRBD1 (6 bases). The CDR3 consists of 13 residues. Trimming left V 8 bases short and J 6 bases short, with 13 bases between. Per the germline V gene, CDR1 is WSHSY and CDR2 is SAAADI. The CDR3 bases are TGCGCCAGCCGCCGAGCAGGGGATGAAAAACTGTTTTTT. Its translation: CASRRAGDEKLFF.

V and J are TRBV6-1 and TRBJ1-2; the D gene is possibly TRBD1 (5 bases). CDR1 and CDR2 (germline): MNHNS, SASEGT. The ends were cut back, 10 bases at V and 4 bases at J, with 16 bases in the middle. The CDR3 runs 13 residues. The CDR3 region has the DNA TGTGCCATCAGAACCGACAGCTTCTATGGCTACACCTTC. Protein product: CAIRTDSFYGYTF.

The rearrangement uses TRBV2 and TRBJ2-7; 7 bases are shared with TRBD1. V was clipped by 3 bases and J by 3 bases; unmatched bases: 8. Germline V CDR1 and CDR2: SNHLY, FYNNEI. The CDR3 covers 15 residues. CDR3 DNA: TGTGCCAGCAGTGATACTCGACAGGGTCACTACGAGCAGTACTTC. This sequence encodes CASSDTRQGHYEQYF.

This CDR3 reads CASRSGGPTNTGELFF. DNA for the CDR3: TGTGCCAGCAGGTCGGGGGGTCCCACGAACACCGGGGAGCTGTTTTTT. This rearrangement joins TRBV7-6 to TRBJ2-2, with 7 bases lining up with TRBD2. Germline lookup yields CDR1 SGHVS and CDR2 FNYEAQ. There are 16 residues in the CDR3. Trimming at V came to 6 bases and at J to 0 bases, leaving 7 bases not matched to a gene.

This rearrangement joins TRBV11-3 to TRBJ2-2, with TRBD1 matching 7 bases. J lost 9 bases, V lost 4 bases, and 5 bases had no gene match. The CDR3 runs 13 residues. Germline-derived CDR1 and CDR2 are SGHNT and YENEEA. CDR3 nucleotide sequence: TGTGCCAGCAGCTCTCGACAGGGCCGGGAGCTGTTTTTT. Residues: CASSSRQGRELFF.

The rearrangement uses TRBV5-1 and TRBJ2-1; 7 bases align to TRBD2. The CDR3 has 16 amino acids. Trimming removed 2 bases from V and 6 bases from J; junction bases left unmatched: 11. The V gene's germline CDR1 is SGHRS and CDR2 YFSETQ. This CDR3 reads CASSFQAGWSGNEQFF. CDR3 sequence (DNA): TGCGCCAGCAGCTTTCAAGCGGGGTGGTCGGGCAATGAGCAGTTCTTC.

The chain carries TRBV18 and TRBJ2-7; TRBD1 is a possible D gene (5 bases). This CDR3 is 12 amino acids long. Germline V CDR1 and CDR2: KGHSH, LQKENI. The V gene lost 6 bases and the J gene lost 3 bases, with 9 bases spanning the gap. The CDR3 DNA reads as TGTGCCAGCTCGTTAGACAGCTACGAGCAGTACTTC. This encodes CASSLDSYEQYF.

The V and J genes are TRBV5-6 and TRBJ2-5; D remains unclear. V was cut by 4 bases and J by 4 bases, with 11 bases left in between. The CDR3 spans 13 residues. Germline V gene lookup returns CDR1 SGHDT and CDR2 YYEEEE. The CDR3 region has the DNA TGTGCCAGCAGCACGGTTGGGGTAGAGACCCAGTACTTC. It codes for CASSTVGVETQYF.

This clone turned up a few times. This sequence joins TRBV7-8 and TRBJ1-6; a weak D match, TRBD1 (6 bases). The CDR3 spans 16 residues. V shed 2 bases and J shed 7 bases, with 15 bases lying between them. Germline V lookup: CDR1 SGHVS, CDR2 FQNEAQ. The CDR3 coding sequence is TGTGCCAGCAGCTTACGTTGGTGGCAGGGGAATTCACCCCTCCACTTT. It yields the protein CASSLRWWQGNSPLHF.

In DNA, the CDR3 is TGTGCCAGCAGCTTAGCGGGACAGGGGGGTTCACCCCTCCACTTT. Amino acid sequence: CASSLAGQGGSPLHF. The rearrangement links TRBV7-9 to TRBJ1-6; 11 bases are a match to TRBD1. The J segment lost 9 bases and the V segment lost 0 bases, leaving 1 base of the junction unmatched. This CDR3 has 15 amino acids. The germline gives CDR1 SEHNR, CDR2 FQNEAQ (reference sequence).

This chain connects TRBV5-1 to TRBJ1-1; D is possibly TRBD1 (6 bases). The CDR3 contains 14 residues. Germline CDR1 and CDR2: SGHRS and YFSETQ. The V end lost 3 bases, the J end lost 4 bases, and 13 bases lay between the germline ends. CDR3 nucleotides: TGCGCCAGCAGCTCGAGGGGGGACGGCACTGAAGCTTTCTTT. This gives the protein CASSSRGDGTEAFF.

This clone was detected once. This rearrangement joins TRBV5-1 to TRBJ2-2; tentative D call: TRBD1 (6 bases). The V and J ends lost 1 base and 4 bases respectively, with 11 bases between them. Germline V CDR1 and CDR2: SGHRS, YFSETQ. CDR3 size: 15 residues. This chain's CDR3 is CASSLRQGSTGELFF. For the CDR3, the DNA is TGCGCCAGCAGCTTGAGGCAGGGGAGCACCGGGGAGCTGTTTTTT.

V and J are TRBV19 and TRBJ2-2; D is possibly TRBD1 or TRBD2 (5 bases each). Trimming left V 4 bases short and J 7 bases short, with 16 bases between. Looked up from germline, CDR1 is LNHDA and CDR2 is SQIVND (reference sequence). There are 15 residues in the CDR3. CDR3 nucleotide sequence: TGTGCCAGTAGTAGGGGACCCGGGCCGGTCGGGGAGCTGTTTTTT. Translation: CASSRGPGPVGELFF. Drawing the rest from reference TRBV19 and TRBJ2-2, the complete variable domain is DGGITQSPKYLFRKEGQNVTLSCEQNLNHDAMYWYRQDPGQGLRLIYYSQIVNDFQKGDIAEGYSVSREKKESFPLTVTSAQKNPTAFYLCASSRGPGPVGELFFGEGSRLTVL.

CDR3 in DNA: TGTGCCAGCAGTCGATCGGGGTTTGGCACAGATACGCAGTATTTT. It encodes CASSRSGFGTDTQYF. The chain carries TRBV11-2 and TRBJ2-3; TRBD2 is a possible D gene (5 bases). V was trimmed by 6 bases and J by 1 base, leaving 14 bases between them. Germline CDR1 and CDR2: SGHAT and FQNNGV. CDR3 length: 15 amino acids.

This clone is a singleton in its sample. The rearrangement joins TRBV9 to TRBJ2-6; no clear D gene. V was shortened by 0 bases and J by 8 bases, with 15 bases between the two germline ends. The CDR3 runs to 16 residues. CDR1 and CDR2 (germline): SGDLS, YYNGEE. CDR3 nucleotide sequence: TGTGCCAGCAGCGTAGAGGTGGGTCTCTGGTCCAACGTCCTGACTTTC. Its protein is CASSVEVGLWSNVLTF.

The V call is TRBV7-2, the J call TRBJ1-5, with D maybe TRBD1 (5 bases). Germline CDR1 is SGHTA and CDR2 is FQGNSA. This CDR3 is built from 16 residues. V gave up 2 bases and J gave up 1 base, with 12 bases separating them. The CDR3 sequence: CASSLSWDGSNQPQHF. The DNA of the CDR3 is TGTGCCAGCAGCTTATCTTGGGACGGAAGCAATCAGCCCCAGCATTTT. The variable domain in full, completed from reference TRBV7-2 and TRBJ1-5, reads GAGVSQSPSNKVTEKGKDVELRCDPISGHTALYWYRQSLGQGLEFLIYFQGNSAPDKSGLPSDRFSAERTGGSVSTLTIQRTQQEDSAVYLCASSLSWDGSNQPQHFGDGTRLSIL.

The rearrangement uses TRBV28 and TRBJ2-3; D is possibly TRBD1 (5 bases). Germline assignment: CDR1 MDHEN and CDR2 SYDVKM. CDR3 length: 14 residues. V lost 4 bases and J lost 0, with 8 bases in between. CDR3 region: CASSSTVSTDTQYF. DNA for the CDR3: TGTGCCAGCAGTTCGACAGTGAGCACAGATACGCAGTATTTT.

The chain employs TRBV4-3 and TRBJ2-1, with D unresolved. V gave up 3 bases and J gave up 4 bases, with 7 bases separating them. The germline CDR1 and CDR2 sequences are LGHNA and YSLEER. CDR3 size: 13 residues. Here the CDR3 DNA reads TGCGCCAGCAGCCAGACACGGTACAATGAGCAGTTCTTC. This sequence encodes CASSQTRYNEQFF.

This chain connects TRBV10-3 to TRBJ2-7; 9 nucleotides line up with TRBD1. The CDR3 sequence is 14 residues long. Germline V gene data show CDR1 as ENHRY and CDR2 as SYGVKD. V shed 4 bases and J 3 bases; nucleotides not matched to a gene: 4. The CDR3 region has the DNA TGTGCCATCAGTGGGTTGGGACAGGGCTACGAGCAGTACTTC. Amino acid sequence: CAISGLGQGYEQYF.

CDR3 nucleotides: TGCAGCGTTCCCAGGTCGGGACAGGGGCGAACAGATACGCAGTATTTT. Translation: CSVPRSGQGRTDTQYF. This chain joins TRBV29-1 and TRBJ2-3; 10 nucleotides agree with TRBD1. This CDR3 is built from 16 residues. Per the germline V gene, CDR1 is SQVTM and CDR2 is ANQGSEA. V was clipped by 5 bases and J by 3 bases; unmatched bases: 11.

The CDR3 loop is CASSLAGGRRDEKLFF. As DNA, the CDR3 is TGCGCCAGCAGCTTGGCCGGGGGACGACGGGATGAAAAACTGTTTTTT. The rearrangement links TRBV5-1 to TRBJ1-4; D is possibly TRBD1 (5 bases). CDR3 size: 16 residues. Germline assignment: CDR1 SGHRS and CDR2 YFSETQ. V was trimmed by 0 bases and J by 6 bases, leaving 15 bases between them.

The genes are TRBV5-6 and TRBJ2-7, with 13 nucleotides matching TRBD2. The CDR3 covers 15 residues. Germline CDR1 reads SGHDT; CDR2 reads YYEEEE. The V segment lost 4 bases and the J segment 6 bases; nucleotides outside the gene matches: 7. In DNA form, the CDR3 reads TGTGCCAGCAGCACGGGACTAGCGGGATCGGGCGAGCAGTACTTC. Its translation: CASSTGLAGSGEQYF.